This T cell receptor (beta chain) originates from a study of blood T cell repertoires in COVID-19. Donors in Cohort 3 who had recovered were those with two negative PCRs, healthcare professional clearance, or resolution of their symptoms. The CDR3 extends over 11 amino acids. Trimming took 0 bases from V and 6 from J, leaving 5 bases between them. The germline V gene encodes CDR1 SQVTM and CDR2 ANQGSEA. Sequenced by immunoSEQ multiplex PCR; TCRdb stores in-frame clones only, minus some. There are 150,000 to 200,000 clones in the sample; more than 65% occur only once, and around 15% lies in the top ten.

The source is a man aged 50-60 years who had recovered from COVID-19. Material: PBMCs or T cells enriched from blood (not recorded which). V usage is TRBV29-1 and J usage is TRBJ1-2; D is unresolved. The CDR3 spells CSVEDIHGYTF. DNA for the CDR3: TGCAGCGTTGAAGATATCCATGGCTACACCTTC.